A single sample is the source of the 18 T cell receptor beta chains below, sequenced in a study of blood T cell repertoires in COVID-19. Using immunoSEQ multiplex PCR, the repertoire was profiled, and TCRdb retains in-frame clones only, with some absent. The repertoire consists of tens of thousands of clones, with 70% to 90% occurring once and the leading ten covering approximately 9%. Sequencing was performed on peripheral blood. These receptors all stem from a human donor in a cohort sampled during active COVID-19.

The count of this clone is one. This chain uses TRBV19 with TRBJ2-3, with TRBD2 identical over 12 bases. Losses at the gene ends were 4 bases for V and 4 bases for J; bases not matched to a gene: 12. The germline V gene encodes CDR1 LNHDA and CDR2 SQIVND (reference sequence). This CDR3 has 18 residues. Here the CDR3 DNA reads TGTGCCAGTAGTAGCAGTCTAGCGGGAGGGCCAGTGTCAGATACGCAGTATTTT. Protein product: CASSSSLAGGPVSDTQYF.

The J gene is TRBJ2-2, the V gene TRBV11-3, with a tentative D call TRBD2 (5 bases). The CDR3 contains 16 residues. V was trimmed by 2 bases and J by 3 bases, leaving 13 bases between them. Germline V gene data show CDR1 as SGHNT and CDR2 as YENEEA. The CDR3 nucleotides read TGTGCCAGCAGCTTACTTGGTGGGAGCGACACCGGGGAGCTGTTTTTT. Translation: CASSLLGGSDTGELFF.

The J gene is TRBJ2-2, the V gene TRBV11-3, with TRBD1 matching 10 bases. Germline V gene data show CDR1 as SGHNT and CDR2 as YENEEA. The CDR3 covers 16 residues. The junction had 4 bases not matched to a gene; V was cut back by 3 bases and J by 3 bases. The CDR3 DNA reads TGTGCCAGCAGCTTGGGGACAGGGGCCGACACCGGGGAGCTGTTTTTT. Translation: CASSLGTGADTGELFF.

This chain joins TRBV5-4 and TRBJ1-1; no definite D call. V lost 0 bases, J lost 0 bases, and 18 bases lay in between. CDR3 size: 18 residues. Germline values: CDR1 SGHNT, CDR2 YYREEE (reference sequence). The CDR3 is CASSLVGEPPRMNTEAFF. DNA for the CDR3: TGTGCCAGCAGCTTGGTCGGGGAGCCTCCGCGAATGAACACTGAAGCTTTCTTT.

The CDR3 DNA is TGTGCCAGCAGCGGACTCGGACAGATCGGCACTGAAGCTTTCTTT. Encoded protein: CASSGLGQIGTEAFF. V usage is TRBV9 and J usage is TRBJ1-1, with a possible D match to TRBD1 (6 bases). V was pared by 3 bases and J by 4 bases, with 16 bases between. Germline V gives CDR1 SGDLS, CDR2 YYNGEE. The CDR3 consists of 15 residues.

The V and J genes are TRBV11-2 and TRBJ2-3; a possible D gene is TRBD2 (7 bases). The CDR3 has 17 residues. CDR1 is SGHAT, CDR2 FQNNGV, per germline. The germline V and J ends were trimmed by 2 bases and 1 base, with 16 bases remaining between them. Written as DNA, the CDR3 is TGTGCCAGCAGCTTAATGCCCGCGGGGGCGGGCACAGATACGCAGTATTTT. Translating it yields CASSLMPAGAGTDTQYF.

The chain couples TRBV9 to TRBJ2-5; possibly TRBD2 for D (6 bases). V was pared by 0 bases and J by 5 bases, with 17 bases between. CDR3 length: 16 amino acids. The germline gives CDR1 SGDLS, CDR2 YYNGEE. CDR3 loop: CASSVEGFLAGETQYF. The CDR3 nucleotides read TGTGCCAGCAGCGTAGAGGGGTTCCTCGCGGGGGAGACCCAGTACTTC.

V and J are TRBV3-1 (or the pseudogene TRBV3-2) and TRBJ2-7; 11 nucleotides agree with TRBD1. The germline CDR1 and CDR2 sequences are LGHDT and YNNKEL (reference sequence). This CDR3 spans 15 amino acids. Unmatched junction bases numbered 3, after V lost 4 bases and J lost 1 base. The CDR3: CASSPRDRGSYEQYF. CDR3 DNA: TGTGCCAGCAGCCCCCGGGACAGGGGGTCCTACGAGCAGTACTTC.

The chain recombines TRBV11-2 with TRBJ2-2; TRBD1 is a possible D gene (6 bases). Germline-derived CDR1 and CDR2 are SGHAT and FQNNGV. This CDR3 contains 14 residues. The V end lost 5 bases, the J end lost 5 bases, and 12 bases lay between the germline ends. CDR3 region: CASSPQGITGELFF. In DNA, the CDR3 is TGTGCCAGCAGCCCTCAGGGGATTACCGGGGAGCTGTTTTTT. Variable domain in full (rest from reference TRBV11-2 and TRBJ2-2): EAGVAQSPRYKIIEKRQSVAFWCNPISGHATLYWYQQILGQGPKLLIQFQNNGVVDDSQLPKDRFSAERLKGVDSTLKIQPAKLEDSAVYLCASSPQGITGELFFGEGSRLTVL.

Written as DNA, the CDR3 is TGTGCCAGCAGTGGTCAACAGGCAAATAATTCACCCCTCCACTTT. Its protein is CASSGQQANNSPLHF. The gene calls are TRBV2 and TRBJ1-6; TRBD1 is a possible D gene (5 bases). Germline V lookup: CDR1 SNHLY, CDR2 FYNNEI. V lost 4 bases, J lost 5 bases, and 12 bases lay in between. The CDR3 is made up of 15 amino acids.

In its sample, this clone was seen a few times. The genes are TRBV7-9 and TRBJ2-2; no firm D call. V lost 0 bases and J lost 7, with 9 bases in between. The CDR3 totals 14 residues. Germline V gene data show CDR1 as SEHNR and CDR2 as FQNEAQ (reference sequence). CDR3 bases: TGTGCCAGCAGCTTAGCACGTTCGGGCGGGGAGCTGTTTTTT. Its translation is CASSLARSGGELFF.

This sequence joins TRBV5-1 and TRBJ1-2; possible D gene TRBD1, 6 bases. This CDR3 has 12 residues. Trimming removed 2 bases at V and 5 bases at J, with 7 bases between. CDR1 and CDR2 (germline): SGHRS, YFSETQ. CDR3 protein: CASSLQGYGYTF. CDR3 nucleotide sequence: TGCGCCAGCAGCTTACAGGGATATGGCTACACCTTC. Full variable domain (missing parts from reference TRBV5-1 and TRBJ1-2): KAGVTQTPRYLIKTRGQQVTLSCSPISGHRSVSWYQQTPGQGLQFLFEYFSETQRNKGNFPGRFSGRQFSNSRSEMNVSTLELGDSALYLCASSLQGYGYTFGSGTRLTVV.

The CDR3, as DNA: TGCGCCAGCAACACAGGGAGAGGCGGTGAAAAACTGTTTTTT. Translated: CASNTGRGGEKLFF. This rearrangement joins TRBV5-1 to TRBJ1-4, with D possibly matching TRBD1 (6 bases). V lost 6 bases and J 7 bases, leaving 16 bases between the germline ends. The length of the CDR3 is 14 residues. Germline V lookup: CDR1 SGHRS, CDR2 YFSETQ.

The chain uses TRBV27 and TRBJ2-2; TRBD1 agrees at 9 bases. Germline V lookup: CDR1 MNHEY, CDR2 SMNVEV (reference sequence). V trimming: 6 bases; J trimming: 2 bases; junction bases outside the gene matches: 7. CDR3 length equals 16 residues. In DNA, the CDR3 is TGTGCCAGCAGCGACTCGGGACAGGGCAACACCGGGGAGCTGTTTTTT. Its translation: CASSDSGQGNTGELFF.

The V and J genes are TRBV7-9 and TRBJ2-3; D perhaps matches TRBD2 (6 bases). Trimming took off 5 bases at V and 0 bases at J, with 15 bases between the two ends. This CDR3 region has 16 residues. Per germline, CDR1 SEHNR and CDR2 FQNEAQ (reference sequence). The DNA of the CDR3 is TGTGCCAGCAGCCCCCGCGGGACCTATAGCACAGATACGCAGTATTTT. This sequence encodes CASSPRGTYSTDTQYF.

J is TRBJ2-5 and V is TRBV15; D call uncertain. CDR3 length equals 14 residues. Germline V gives CDR1 LNHNV, CDR2 YYDKDF (reference sequence). V lost 0 bases to trimming and J lost 2 bases, with 7 bases between them. In DNA, the CDR3 is TGTGCCACCAGCAGAGATCCCGCGCAAGAGACCCAGTACTTC. This gives the protein CATSRDPAQETQYF.

The CDR3 DNA sequence: TGTGCCAGCAGCGTAGAGCGGGGGGCCTCGTACAATGAGCAGTTCTTC. This codes for CASSVERGASYNEQFF. The V gene is TRBV9, the J gene TRBJ2-1; 9 bases are a match to TRBD2. V was clipped by 0 bases and J by 4 bases; unmatched bases: 5. The CDR3 contains 16 residues. Germline-derived CDR1 and CDR2 are SGDLS and YYNGEE.

The chain joins TRBV7-2 to TRBJ1-6; D gene uncertain. The CDR3 consists of 15 residues. Between the trimmed V and J ends, which lost 5 bases and 7 bases, there was a span of 15 bases. Germline assignment: CDR1 SGHTA and CDR2 FQGNSA. The CDR3 DNA follows: TGTGCCAGCAGCACGAGACAAGCGGGGAATTCACCCCTCCACTTT. It yields the protein CASSTRQAGNSPLHF.